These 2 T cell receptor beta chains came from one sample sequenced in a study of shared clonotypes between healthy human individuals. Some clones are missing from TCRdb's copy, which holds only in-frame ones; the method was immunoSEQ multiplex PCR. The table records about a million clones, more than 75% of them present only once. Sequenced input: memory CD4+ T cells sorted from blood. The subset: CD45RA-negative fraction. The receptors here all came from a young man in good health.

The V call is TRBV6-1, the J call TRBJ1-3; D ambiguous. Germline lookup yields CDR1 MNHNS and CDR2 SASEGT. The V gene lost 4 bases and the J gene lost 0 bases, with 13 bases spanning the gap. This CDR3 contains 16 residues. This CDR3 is CASSVYNDGSGNTIYF. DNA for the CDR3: TGTGCCAGCAGTGTTTATAACGATGGCTCTGGAAACACCATATATTTT.

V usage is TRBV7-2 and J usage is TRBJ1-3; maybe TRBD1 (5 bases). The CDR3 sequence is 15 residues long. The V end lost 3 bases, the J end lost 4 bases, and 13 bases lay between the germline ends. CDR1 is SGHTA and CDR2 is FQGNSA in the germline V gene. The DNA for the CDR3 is TGTGCCAGCAGCTTGACAGTCCGTCCAGGAAACACCATATATTTT. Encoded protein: CASSLTVRPGNTIYF.